A single sample is the source of the 29 T cell receptor beta chains below, sequenced in a study of cytomegalovirus exposure and HLA in healthy donors. In the PCR, 60 Vbeta and 13 Jbeta primers were used. Data came from immunoSEQ multiplex PCR; TCRdb stores just in-frame clones and leaves some out. The sample has about 120,000 clones, roughly 83% seen once. Sequencing used PBMCs. The origin of the receptors is a woman aged 18-35 years in good health and CMV-seropositive.

This sequence joins TRBV6-6 and TRBJ2-6, with 7 bases that match TRBD1. The CDR3 has 15 residues. Germline CDR1 reads MNHNY; CDR2 reads SVGAGI (reference sequence). J lost 4 bases, V lost 4 bases, and 4 bases had no gene match. CDR3 bases: TGTGCCAGCAGTTTCAGGGGGTCAGGGGCCAACGTCCTGACTTTC. Its translation: CASSFRGSGANVLTF.

This rearrangement joins TRBV19 to TRBJ1-1; 8 bases are a match to TRBD1. In germline, CDR1 is LNHDA, CDR2 SQIVND (reference sequence). The V gene end was trimmed by 6 bases and the J gene end by 4 bases; junction bases not matched to a gene: 7. The CDR3 runs 14 residues. The CDR3 nucleotides are TGTGCCAGTAGCGATACAGGGGGGATCACTGAAGCTTTCTTT. This encodes CASSDTGGITEAFF.

This chain connects TRBV5-1 to TRBJ2-5, with D uncertain. Germline V lookup: CDR1 SGHRS, CDR2 YFSETQ. The CDR3 totals 14 residues. V gave up 4 bases and J gave up 4 bases, with 14 bases separating them. In DNA, the CDR3 is TGCGCCAGCAGCCCGACCGACTCCCCAGAGACCCAGTACTTC. Its protein product is CASSPTDSPETQYF.

This sequence joins TRBV19 and TRBJ2-1; tentative D call: TRBD2 (6 bases). From germline, CDR1 is LNHDA and CDR2 SQIVND (reference sequence). CDR3 length: 15 amino acids. Trimming left V 5 bases short and J 7 bases short, with 18 bases between. The CDR3 sequence is CASSREGRWYNEQFF. CDR3 bases: TGTGCCAGTAGTCGGGAAGGGAGGTGGTATAATGAGCAGTTCTTC.

The chain employs TRBV7-9 and TRBJ1-5; D call uncertain. The V end was cut by 5 bases, the J end by 1 base, with 3 bases between. This CDR3 has 12 amino acids. Germline-derived CDR1 and CDR2 are SEHNR and FQNEAQ (reference sequence). CDR3 bases: TGTGCCAGCAGCCCGAGCAATCAGCCCCAGCATTTT. This translates into CASSPSNQPQHF.

The V and J genes are TRBV25-1 and TRBJ1-1; D ambiguous. Germline CDR1 reads MGHDK; CDR2 reads SYGVNS. V was cut by 2 bases and J by 4 bases, with 14 bases left in between. CDR3 length equals 15 residues. Here the CDR3 DNA reads TGTGCCAGCAGTGAAAGTGGCGGTTGGAGCACTGAAGCTTTCTTT. It specifies CASSESGGWSTEAFF. The full variable domain, its missing parts supplied by reference TRBV25-1 and TRBJ1-1, is EADIYQTPRYLVIGTGKKITLECSQTMGHDKMYWYQQDPGMELHLIHYSYGVNSTEKGDLSSESTVSRIRTEHFPLTLESARPSHTSQYLCASSESGGWSTEAFFGQGTRLTVV.

This chain connects TRBV5-1 to TRBJ2-1; the match to TRBD2 covers 11 bases. V lost 2 bases to trimming and J lost 2 bases; unmatched junction nucleotides: 3. Germline V gene lookup returns CDR1 SGHRS and CDR2 YFSETQ. The CDR3 consists of 16 residues. DNA for the CDR3: TGCGCCAGCAGCTTAGTAGCGGGGGGGACCTACAATGAGCAGTTCTTC. This codes for CASSLVAGGTYNEQFF.

The rearrangement uses TRBV30 and TRBJ1-1; D is possibly TRBD1 (6 bases). Trimming shortened V by 4 bases and J by 3 bases, and 18 bases separated the two germline ends. The CDR3 totals 15 residues. Germline CDR1 GTSNPN, CDR2 SVGIG (reference sequence). Here the CDR3 reads CAWMRGGALDTEAFF. The DNA of the CDR3 is TGTGCCTGGATGAGGGGGGGCGCTTTGGACACTGAAGCTTTCTTT. The whole variable domain, filled in from reference TRBV30 and TRBJ1-1, reads SQTIHQWPATLVQPVGSPLSLECTVEGTSNPNLYWYRQAAGRGLQLLFYSVGIGQISSEVPQNLSASRPQDRQFILSSKKLLLSDSGFYLCAWMRGGALDTEAFFGQGTRLTVV.

The chain has TRBV5-4 and TRBJ2-7; D might be TRBD2 (5 bases). Trimming pared 4 bases from V and 3 bases from J, leaving 11 bases between. CDR1 is SGHNT and CDR2 is YYREEE in the germline V gene (reference sequence). CDR3 length equals 13 residues. CDR3 protein: CASSLGEFYEQYF. The DNA for the CDR3 is TGTGCCAGCAGCCTCGGGGAGTTCTACGAGCAGTACTTC.

This chain links TRBV10-3 with TRBJ2-7; 10 bases are a match to TRBD1. Trimming cost V 6 bases and J 6 bases; bases outside gene matches: 11. The CDR3 extends over 15 amino acids. From germline, CDR1 is ENHRY and CDR2 SYGVKD. The CDR3 sequence: CAISSAGQGVSEQYF. In DNA, the CDR3 is TGTGCCATCAGCTCCGCCGGACAGGGGGTTAGCGAGCAGTACTTC.

This rearrangement joins TRBV6-6 to TRBJ1-1; 7 bases map to TRBD1. The germline V gene encodes CDR1 MNHNY and CDR2 SVGAGI (reference sequence). CDR3 length: 15 amino acids. Unmatched junction bases numbered 2, after V lost 1 base and J lost 0 bases. CDR3 protein: CASSYLQGMNTEAFF. The CDR3 DNA reads TGTGCCAGCAGTTACTTACAGGGGATGAACACTGAAGCTTTCTTT.

This chain connects TRBV5-1 to TRBJ1-4; 8 bases fit TRBD1. Germline-derived CDR1 and CDR2 are SGHRS and YFSETQ. J gave up 7 bases and V 4 bases, and 12 bases lay outside the gene matches. The CDR3 totals 16 residues. CDR3 coding DNA: TGCGCCAGCAGCCCACACCCCGACAGGGGAAGTGAAAAACTGTTTTTT. Translation: CASSPHPDRGSEKLFF.

The V gene is TRBV28, the J gene TRBJ2-7; D is perhaps TRBD2 (6 bases). The germline V and J ends were trimmed by 4 bases and 1 base, with 17 bases remaining between them. Germline V gene sequence: CDR1 MDHEN, CDR2 SYDVKM. This CDR3 has 16 amino acids. This chain's CDR3 is CASSYGSRTKSYEQYF. The CDR3 DNA reads TGTGCCAGCAGTTACGGTTCTCGGACTAAATCCTACGAGCAGTACTTC.

The chain joins TRBV28 to TRBJ1-2, with 8 bases aligning to TRBD1. CDR3 length equals 14 residues. The germline V gene has CDR1 MDHEN and CDR2 SYDVKM. Trimming cost V 6 bases and J 7 bases; bases outside gene matches: 10. The CDR3: CASSLNRGISGYTF. The CDR3 DNA reads TGTGCCAGCAGCTTAAACAGGGGGATAAGTGGCTACACCTTC.

The genes are TRBV28 and TRBJ1-3; 9 bases line up with TRBD1. CDR3 length: 16 residues. V was clipped by 6 bases and J by 4 bases; unmatched bases: 10. The germline gives CDR1 MDHEN, CDR2 SYDVKM. CDR3 coding DNA: TGTGCCAGCAGAGGATCGACAGGGGGATTCGGAAACACCATATATTTT. This codes for CASRGSTGGFGNTIYF.

The V and J genes are TRBV28 and TRBJ2-2, with TRBD1 identical over 7 bases. This CDR3 contains 15 residues. Trimming removed 6 bases from V and 7 bases from J; junction bases left unmatched: 11. Looked up from germline, CDR1 is MDHEN and CDR2 is SYDVKM. The CDR3 DNA is TGTGCCAGCAGCCCTCAGGGGGAATGGGTCGGGGAGCTGTTTTTT. Translated: CASSPQGEWVGELFF.

Only one count was recorded for this clone. The rearrangement joins TRBV19 to TRBJ2-1; 8 positions agree with TRBD2. The CDR3 loop spans 14 amino acids. The trim removed 7 bases at V and 8 bases at J, leaving 10 bases unmatched. Per germline, CDR1 LNHDA and CDR2 SQIVND (reference sequence). This CDR3 reads CASNPGLELYEQFF. The CDR3 bases are TGTGCCAGTAATCCGGGACTAGAATTATATGAGCAGTTCTTC. Full variable domain (outside the CDR3, taken from reference TRBV19 and TRBJ2-1): DGGITQSPKYLFRKEGQNVTLSCEQNLNHDAMYWYRQDPGQGLRLIYYSQIVNDFQKGDIAEGYSVSREKKESFPLTVTSAQKNPTAFYLCASNPGLELYEQFFGPGTRLTVL.

The chain joins TRBV5-1 to TRBJ1-2; D possibly corresponds to TRBD1 (5 bases). The CDR3 totals 14 residues. The V end lost 4 bases, the J end lost 6 bases, and 16 bases lay between the germline ends. Looked up from germline, CDR1 is SGHRS and CDR2 is YFSETQ. The CDR3 spells CASSGHAVGDGYTF. The CDR3 DNA is TGCGCCAGCAGCGGACATGCCGTAGGCGATGGCTACACCTTC.

The rearrangement uses TRBV5-1 and TRBJ1-3, with a weak D call TRBD1 (6 bases). V was shortened by 4 bases and J by 8 bases, with 16 bases between the two germline ends. Germline CDR1 is SGHRS and CDR2 is YFSETQ. CDR3 length equals 14 residues. CDR3: CASSKGDMVDTIYF. CDR3 DNA: TGCGCCAGCAGCAAGGGGGATATGGTGGACACCATATATTTT.

The chain carries TRBV30 and TRBJ1-5; possible D gene TRBD1, 6 bases. CDR1 GTSNPN and CDR2 SVGIG come from the germline V gene (reference sequence). V shed 3 bases and J shed 0 bases, with 9 bases lying between them. This CDR3 comprises 14 residues. The CDR3 DNA is TGTGCCTGGAGAGAGGGGGATAGCAATCAGCCCCAGCATTTT. This encodes CAWREGDSNQPQHF. Full variable domain (outside the CDR3, taken from reference TRBV30 and TRBJ1-5): SQTIHQWPATLVQPVGSPLSLECTVEGTSNPNLYWYRQAAGRGLQLLFYSVGIGQISSEVPQNLSASRPQDRQFILSSKKLLLSDSGFYLCAWREGDSNQPQHFGDGTRLSIL.

The chain carries TRBV9 and TRBJ2-5; possible D gene TRBD1, 5 bases. CDR3 length: 17 amino acids. Germline V gene data show CDR1 as SGDLS and CDR2 as YYNGEE. V lost 1 base and J lost 5, with 21 bases in between. The CDR3 DNA sequence: TGTGCCAGCAGCGTAACAACAACGCAGGGTGGTCGGGAGACCCAGTACTTC. This codes for CASSVTTTQGGRETQYF.

The chain employs TRBV4-2 and TRBJ2-5, with a possible D match to TRBD2 (7 bases). This CDR3 contains 14 residues. Germline CDR1 reads LGHNA; CDR2 reads YNFKEQ. V was shortened by 1 base and J by 5 bases, with 11 bases between the two germline ends. The CDR3 protein is CASSQGTRGETQYF. The CDR3 coding sequence is TGTGCCAGCAGCCAAGGGACTAGGGGGGAGACCCAGTACTTC.

The chain has TRBV4-1 and TRBJ1-2; a weak D match, TRBD1 (5 bases). Trimming left V 4 bases short and J 8 bases short, with 17 bases between. Germline values: CDR1 MGHRA, CDR2 YSYEKL. The CDR3 consists of 14 residues. DNA for the CDR3: TGCGCCAGCAGCCCGGGCTCCAGGGTGAGGGGCTACACCTTC. Protein sequence: CASSPGSRVRGYTF.

The chain has TRBV4-2 and TRBJ1-2, with D possibly TRBD1 on 5 matching bases. The V and J ends lost 0 bases and 8 bases respectively, with 10 bases between them. The CDR3 runs 13 residues. Germline values: CDR1 LGHNA, CDR2 YNFKEQ. CDR3 loop: CASSQDRGGGYTF. In DNA, the CDR3 is TGTGCCAGCAGCCAAGATCGGGGGGGAGGCTACACCTTC.

The gene calls are TRBV18 and TRBJ2-7, with 10 nucleotides matching TRBD2. V was clipped by 6 bases and J by 3 bases; unmatched bases: 11. CDR1 is KGHSH, CDR2 LQKENI, per germline. CDR3 length: 16 residues. In nucleotides, the CDR3 is TGTGCCAGCTCCCCGGAGCTAGCGGGGGCATTCTACGAGCAGTACTTC. Protein product: CASSPELAGAFYEQYF.

The V and J genes are TRBV6-1 and TRBJ2-7, with 8 nucleotides matching TRBD2. Germline V gene lookup returns CDR1 MNHNS and CDR2 SASEGT. V shed 6 bases and J 7 bases; nucleotides not matched to a gene: 8. This CDR3 spans 13 amino acids. The CDR3 sequence is CASRRAGVGEQYF. CDR3 nucleotides: TGTGCCAGCAGGAGAGCGGGAGTAGGGGAGCAGTACTTC.

The J gene is TRBJ2-1, the V gene TRBV9; 12 bases map to TRBD2. This CDR3 region has 16 residues. V lost 3 bases to trimming and J lost 8 bases; unmatched junction nucleotides: 9. CDR1 SGDLS and CDR2 YYNGEE come from the germline V gene. CDR3 nucleotides: TGTGCCAGCAGCGCATCGACTAGCGGGAGTACGCATGAGCAGTTCTTC. Translation gives CASSASTSGSTHEQFF.

CDR3 sequence (DNA): TGCGCCAGCAGCTCCTTCCAGGGGGATACGCAGTATTTT. This codes for CASSSFQGDTQYF. The chain combines TRBV5-1 with TRBJ2-3, with a tentative D call TRBD1 (6 bases). V was cut by 3 bases and J by 6 bases, with 11 bases left in between. Germline CDR1 reads SGHRS; CDR2 reads YFSETQ. The CDR3 totals 13 residues.

The J gene is TRBJ2-3, the V gene TRBV5-4; a weak D match, TRBD2 (6 bases). Trimming cost V 0 bases and J 4 bases, with 12 bases left between them. The CDR3 runs 15 residues. Germline V gene data show CDR1 as SGHNT and CDR2 as YYREEE (reference sequence). CDR3 region: CASSLVAAGADTQYF. The CDR3 DNA sequence: TGTGCCAGCAGCTTGGTAGCGGCCGGGGCAGATACGCAGTATTTT.